What follows describes a single TCR beta chain. The entry originates in a study of blood T cell repertoires in COVID-19. Turning to the study itself: T cells, B-cell-depleted T cells, or PBMCs supplied cDNA or gDNA.

Study processing details: Estimated nucleated cell counts came from reference gene primer amplification. Measured with immunoSEQ multiplex PCR; TCRdb has only the in-frame clones, and not every one. D and trimming were read from the DNA, whereas the V and J calls and clone size are those reported in that table. Of roughly 200,000 clones listed, 80% to 90% are singletons. The CDR3 totals 12 residues. V gave up 6 bases and J gave up 8 bases, with 13 bases separating them. Germline assignment: CDR1 MNHEY and CDR2 SVGAGI. The source is a woman of 80 years or more with acute or convalescent COVID-19. V gene TRBV6-5 combines with J gene TRBJ1-2; maybe TRBD1 (6 bases). Sequenced: peripheral blood. The CDR3, as DNA: TGTGCCAGCAGCCCAGGGGTAAGAGGCTACACCTTC. Translation: CASSPGVRGYTF.